One and the same sample provided the 10 T cell receptor beta chains below, sequenced in a study of post-analysis software for immune sequencing data. These receptors' antigens are unknown. Unique molecular identifiers were built into the TCR beta cDNA libraries. One entry per CDR3 protein, called by TCRdb with MiXCR from the PCR reads. The sample records 400,000 to 500,000 distinct CDR3 sequences, 30% to 40% being singletons. Study-wide results and caveats: Five TRBV segments, including TRBV5-6, TRBV5-1 and TRBV20-1, were more frequent in patients than controls.

Sequenced sample: blood. The receptors come from a girl under 10 years old with multiple sclerosis.

The J gene is TRBJ2-7, the V gene TRBV24-1; D unclear. CDR3 size: 13 residues. Per germline, CDR1 KGHDR and CDR2 SFDVKD. The germline V and J ends were trimmed by 4 bases and 1 base, with 7 bases remaining between them. The CDR3: CATSDANSYEQYF. CDR3 DNA: TGTGCCACCAGTGACGCGAATTCCTACGAGCAGTACTTC.

This clonotype was seen only a few times. The CDR3 region has the DNA TGCGCCAGCAGCCAACTCCAGGGGGGTTACTATGGCTACACCTTC. Protein product: CASSQLQGGYYGYTF. The gene calls are TRBV4-1 and TRBJ1-2, with 7 bases that match TRBD1. CDR3 size: 15 residues. Trimming removed 2 bases from V and 3 bases from J; junction bases left unmatched: 6. The V gene's germline CDR1 is MGHRA and CDR2 YSYEKL.

This clonotype was seen a single time. V is TRBV12-3 or TRBV12-4 and J is TRBJ2-7; D possibly uses TRBD1 or TRBD2 (5 bases each). CDR3 length equals 16 residues. V lost 0 bases, J lost 5 bases, and 17 bases lay in between. DNA for the CDR3: TGTGCCAGCAGTTTAGCTCCGTTGGGACCGCGCCACGAGCAGTACTTC. Residues: CASSLAPLGPRHEQYF.

V gene TRBV4-1 combines with J gene TRBJ2-3; 8 nucleotides agree with TRBD1. V was clipped by 4 bases and J by 0 bases; unmatched bases: 3. CDR3 size: 15 residues. CDR1 and CDR2 from the germline V gene are MGHRA and YSYEKL. CDR3 sequence (DNA): TGCGCCAGCAGCCCGCAGGGGGCAAGCACAGATACGCAGTATTTT. Translated, it gives CASSPQGASTDTQYF.

The table lists this clonotype with a few counts. The chain combines TRBV12-3 or TRBV12-4 with TRBJ2-1; 13 nucleotides match TRBD2. V trimming: 3 bases; J trimming: 0 bases; junction bases outside the gene matches: 5. This CDR3 is 18 amino acids long. The CDR3 here is CASSFLGLAGFSYNEQFF. In DNA form, the CDR3 reads TGTGCCAGCAGTTTTTTGGGACTAGCGGGATTCTCCTACAATGAGCAGTTCTTC.

This clonotype showed up just a few times. The chain joins TRBV29-1 to TRBJ2-7; 8 bases map to TRBD1. J was trimmed by 2 bases and V by 1 base; bases with no gene match: 1. The CDR3 has 13 amino acids. Germline V lookup: CDR1 SQVTM, CDR2 ANQGSEA. In DNA form, the CDR3 reads TGCAGCGTTGAAGGGGACAGGACCTACGAGCAGTACTTC. Protein sequence: CSVEGDRTYEQYF.

The chain carries TRBV28 and TRBJ2-7; TRBD1 is a possible D gene (6 bases). Deletions cut 6 bases from V and 1 base from J, with 13 bases between. CDR1 MDHEN and CDR2 SYDVKM come from the germline V gene. This CDR3 is 14 amino acids long. The CDR3, as DNA: TGTGCCAGCAGGGAAACAGGGCGATCCTACGAGCAGTACTTC. As protein: CASRETGRSYEQYF.

The genes are TRBV7-2 and TRBJ1-2; the match to TRBD1 covers 8 bases. Germline V lookup: CDR1 SGHTA, CDR2 FQGNSA. The CDR3 length is 13 residues. V shed 8 bases and J 4 bases; nucleotides not matched to a gene: 6. The CDR3 loop reads CASGPTGGYGYTF. CDR3 coding DNA: TGTGCCAGCGGCCCAACAGGGGGCTATGGCTACACCTTC.

The chain is built from TRBV18 and TRBJ1-6, with D tentatively TRBD1 (6 bases). Trimming removed 5 bases at V and 7 bases at J, with 18 bases between. The CDR3 is made up of 16 amino acids. The germline CDR1 and CDR2 sequences are KGHSH and LQKENI. As DNA, the CDR3 is TGTGCCAGCTCATCTTGGATCCACGGACAGAATTCACCCCTCCACTTT. Protein sequence: CASSSWIHGQNSPLHF.

V is TRBV6-2 or TRBV6-3 and J is TRBJ2-1, with D tentatively TRBD2 (5 bases). Matching the DNA end better, TRBJ2-7 makes the J call doubtful. The CDR3 runs 16 residues. Germline V gene data show CDR1 as MNHEY and CDR2 as SVGEGT. CDR3 in DNA: TGTGCCAGCAGTTACTCCGACCGGGATTACCGACTAGAGCAGTACTTC. Its protein is CASSYSDRDYRLEQYF.